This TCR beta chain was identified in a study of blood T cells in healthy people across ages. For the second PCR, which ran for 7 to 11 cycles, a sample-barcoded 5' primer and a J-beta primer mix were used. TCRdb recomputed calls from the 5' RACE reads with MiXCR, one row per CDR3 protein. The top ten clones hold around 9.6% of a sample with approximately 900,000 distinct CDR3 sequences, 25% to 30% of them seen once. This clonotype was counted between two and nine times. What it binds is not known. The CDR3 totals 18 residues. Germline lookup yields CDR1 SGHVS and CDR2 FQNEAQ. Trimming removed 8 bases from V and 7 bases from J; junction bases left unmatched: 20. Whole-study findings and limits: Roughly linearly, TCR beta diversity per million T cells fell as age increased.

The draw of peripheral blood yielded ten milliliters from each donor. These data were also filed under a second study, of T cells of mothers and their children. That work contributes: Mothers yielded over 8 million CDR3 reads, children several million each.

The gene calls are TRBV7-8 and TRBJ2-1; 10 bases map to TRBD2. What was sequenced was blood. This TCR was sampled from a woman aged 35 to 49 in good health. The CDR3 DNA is TGTGCCAGCGGCGTAGCGGGGGGTCCCCTCCGGACTGTGAATGAGCAGTTCTTC. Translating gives CASGVAGGPLRTVNEQFF.